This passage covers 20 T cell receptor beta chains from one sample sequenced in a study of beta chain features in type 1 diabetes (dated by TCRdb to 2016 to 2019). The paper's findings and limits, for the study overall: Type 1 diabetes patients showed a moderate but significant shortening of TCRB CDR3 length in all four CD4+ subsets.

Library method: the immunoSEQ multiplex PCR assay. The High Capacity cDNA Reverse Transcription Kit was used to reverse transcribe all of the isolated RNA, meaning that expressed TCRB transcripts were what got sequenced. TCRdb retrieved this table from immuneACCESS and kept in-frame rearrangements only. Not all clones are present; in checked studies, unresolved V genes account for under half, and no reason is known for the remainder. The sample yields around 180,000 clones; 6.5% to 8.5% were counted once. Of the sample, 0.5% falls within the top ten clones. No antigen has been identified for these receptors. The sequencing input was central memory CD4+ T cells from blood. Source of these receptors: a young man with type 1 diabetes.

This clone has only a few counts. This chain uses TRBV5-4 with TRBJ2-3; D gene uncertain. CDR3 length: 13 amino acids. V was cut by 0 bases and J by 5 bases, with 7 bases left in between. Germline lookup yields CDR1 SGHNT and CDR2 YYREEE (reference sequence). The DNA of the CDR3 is TGTGCCAGCAGCTTGGGTAGTAGAGATACGCAGTATTTT. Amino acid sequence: CASSLGSRDTQYF.

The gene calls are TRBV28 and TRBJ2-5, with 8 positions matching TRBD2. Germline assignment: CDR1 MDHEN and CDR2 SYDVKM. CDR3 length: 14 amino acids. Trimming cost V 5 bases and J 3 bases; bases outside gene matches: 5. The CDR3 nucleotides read TGTGCCAGCAGTGACTCGGGACTAGAAGAGACCCAGTACTTC. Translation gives CASSDSGLEETQYF.

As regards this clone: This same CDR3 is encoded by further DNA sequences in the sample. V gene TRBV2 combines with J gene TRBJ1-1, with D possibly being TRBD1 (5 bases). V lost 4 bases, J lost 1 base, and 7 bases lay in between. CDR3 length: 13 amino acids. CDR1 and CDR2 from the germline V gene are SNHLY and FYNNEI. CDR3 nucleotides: TGTGCCAGCAGTGTGCAGGGGAACACTGAAGCTTTCTTT. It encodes CASSVQGNTEAFF.

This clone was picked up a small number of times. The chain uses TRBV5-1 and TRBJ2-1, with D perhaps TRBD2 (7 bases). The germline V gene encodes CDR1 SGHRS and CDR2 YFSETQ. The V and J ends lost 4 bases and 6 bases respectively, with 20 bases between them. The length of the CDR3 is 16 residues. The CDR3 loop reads CASSPRGGGPSNEQFF. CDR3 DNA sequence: TGCGCCAGCAGCCCTCGTGGGGGGGGGCCCTCCAATGAGCAGTTCTTC.

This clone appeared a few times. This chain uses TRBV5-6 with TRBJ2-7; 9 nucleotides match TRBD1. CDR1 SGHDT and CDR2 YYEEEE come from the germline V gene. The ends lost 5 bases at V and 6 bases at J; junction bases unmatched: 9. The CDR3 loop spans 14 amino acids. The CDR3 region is CASSLSGTGPEQYF. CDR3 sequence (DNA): TGTGCCAGCAGTTTATCCGGGACAGGGCCCGAGCAGTACTTC. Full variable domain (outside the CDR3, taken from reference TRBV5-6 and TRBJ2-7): DAGVTQSPTHLIKTRGQQVTLRCSPKSGHDTVSWYQQALGQGPQFIFQYYEEEERQRGNFPDRFSGHQFPNYSSELNVNALLLGDSALYLCASSLSGTGPEQYFGPGTRLTVT.

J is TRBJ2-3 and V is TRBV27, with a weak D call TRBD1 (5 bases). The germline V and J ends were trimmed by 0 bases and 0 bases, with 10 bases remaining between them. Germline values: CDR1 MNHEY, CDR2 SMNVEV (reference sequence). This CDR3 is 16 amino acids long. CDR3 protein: CASSLSRQTSTDTQYF. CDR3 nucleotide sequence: TGTGCCAGCAGTTTATCGAGACAGACTAGCACAGATACGCAGTATTTT.

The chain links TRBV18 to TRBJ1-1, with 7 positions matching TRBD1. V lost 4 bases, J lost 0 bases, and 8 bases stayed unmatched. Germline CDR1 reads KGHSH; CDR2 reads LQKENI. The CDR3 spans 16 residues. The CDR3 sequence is CASSLLQGQMNTEAFF. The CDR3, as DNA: TGTGCCAGCTCACTTCTCCAGGGACAGATGAACACTGAAGCTTTCTTT.

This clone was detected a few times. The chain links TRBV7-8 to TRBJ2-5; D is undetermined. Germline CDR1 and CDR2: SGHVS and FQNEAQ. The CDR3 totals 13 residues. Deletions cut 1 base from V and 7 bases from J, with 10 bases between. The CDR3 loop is CASSLDPSGTQYF. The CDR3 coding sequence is TGTGCCAGCAGCTTAGATCCTAGTGGGACCCAGTACTTC.

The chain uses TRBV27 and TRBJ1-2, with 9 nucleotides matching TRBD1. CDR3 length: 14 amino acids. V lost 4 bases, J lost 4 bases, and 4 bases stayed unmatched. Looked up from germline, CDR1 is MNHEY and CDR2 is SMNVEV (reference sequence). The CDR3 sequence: CASSSPDRGYGYTF. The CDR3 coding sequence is TGTGCCAGCAGTTCCCCGGACAGGGGCTATGGCTACACCTTC.

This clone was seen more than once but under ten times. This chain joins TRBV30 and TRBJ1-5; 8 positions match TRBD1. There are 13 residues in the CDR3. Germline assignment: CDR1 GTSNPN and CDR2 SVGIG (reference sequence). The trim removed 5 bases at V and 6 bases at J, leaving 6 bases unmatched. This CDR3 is CAWGQGTTQPQHF. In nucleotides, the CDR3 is TGTGCCTGGGGACAGGGCACTACTCAGCCCCAGCATTTT.

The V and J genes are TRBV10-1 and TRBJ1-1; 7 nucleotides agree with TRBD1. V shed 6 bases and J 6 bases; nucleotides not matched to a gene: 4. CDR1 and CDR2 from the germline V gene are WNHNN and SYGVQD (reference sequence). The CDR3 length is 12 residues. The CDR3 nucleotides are TGCGCCAGCAGCGAGGACAGGCCTGAAGCTTTCTTT. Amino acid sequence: CASSEDRPEAFF.

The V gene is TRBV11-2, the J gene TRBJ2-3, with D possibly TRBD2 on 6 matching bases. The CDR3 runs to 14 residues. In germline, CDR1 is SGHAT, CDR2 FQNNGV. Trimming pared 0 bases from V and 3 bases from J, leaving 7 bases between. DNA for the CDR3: TGTGCCAGCAGCTTAGAGCTAGCGACAGATACGCAGTATTTT. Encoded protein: CASSLELATDTQYF.

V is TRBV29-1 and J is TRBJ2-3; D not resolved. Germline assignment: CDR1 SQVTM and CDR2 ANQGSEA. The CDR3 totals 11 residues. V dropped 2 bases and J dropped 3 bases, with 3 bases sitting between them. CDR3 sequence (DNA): TGCAGCGTTGAACGGACAGATACGCAGTATTTT. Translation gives CSVERTDTQYF.

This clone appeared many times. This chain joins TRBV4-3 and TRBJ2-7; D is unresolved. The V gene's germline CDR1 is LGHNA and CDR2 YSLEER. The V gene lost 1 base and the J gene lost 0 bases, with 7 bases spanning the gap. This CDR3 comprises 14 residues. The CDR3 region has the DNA TGCGCCAGCAGCCAAGCCCATAGCTCCTACGAGCAGTACTTC. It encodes CASSQAHSSYEQYF.

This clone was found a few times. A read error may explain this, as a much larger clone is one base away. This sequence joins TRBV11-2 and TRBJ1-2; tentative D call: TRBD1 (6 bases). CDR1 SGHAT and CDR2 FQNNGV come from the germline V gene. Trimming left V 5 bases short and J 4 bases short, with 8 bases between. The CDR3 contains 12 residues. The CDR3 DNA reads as TGTGCCAGCAGCGGGGGCGGCTATGGCTACACCTTC. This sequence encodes CASSGGGYGYTF.

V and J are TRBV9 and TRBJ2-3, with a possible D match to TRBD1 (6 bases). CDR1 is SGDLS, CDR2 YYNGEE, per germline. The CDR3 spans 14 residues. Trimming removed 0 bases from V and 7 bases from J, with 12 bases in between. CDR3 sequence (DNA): TGTGCCAGCAGCGTAGGTGGGGGCGAGAATACGCAGTATTTT. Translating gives CASSVGGGENTQYF.

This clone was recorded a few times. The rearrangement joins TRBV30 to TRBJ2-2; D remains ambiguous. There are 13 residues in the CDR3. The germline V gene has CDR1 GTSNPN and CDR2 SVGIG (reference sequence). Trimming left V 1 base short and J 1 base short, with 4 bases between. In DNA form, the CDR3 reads TGTGCCTGGAGTGATCAGAACACCGGGGAGCTGTTTTTT. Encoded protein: CAWSDQNTGELFF.

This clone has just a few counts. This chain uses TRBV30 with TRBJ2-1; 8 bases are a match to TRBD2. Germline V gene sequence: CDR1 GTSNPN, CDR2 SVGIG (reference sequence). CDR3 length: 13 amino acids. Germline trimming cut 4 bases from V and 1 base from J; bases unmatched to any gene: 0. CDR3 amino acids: CAWTSGSYNEQFF. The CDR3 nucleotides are TGTGCCTGGACTAGCGGGTCCTACAATGAGCAGTTCTTC.

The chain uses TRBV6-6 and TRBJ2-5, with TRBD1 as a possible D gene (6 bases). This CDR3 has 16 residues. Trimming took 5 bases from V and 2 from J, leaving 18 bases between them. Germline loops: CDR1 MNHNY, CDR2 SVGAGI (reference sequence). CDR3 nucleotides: TGTGCCAGCAGTGCCGACAGGTCCCAGGGGCAAGAGACCCAGTACTTC. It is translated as CASSADRSQGQETQYF.

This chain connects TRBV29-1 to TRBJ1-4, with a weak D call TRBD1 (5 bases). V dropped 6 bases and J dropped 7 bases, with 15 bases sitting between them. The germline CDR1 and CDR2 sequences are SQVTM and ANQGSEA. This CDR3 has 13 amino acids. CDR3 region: CSVGGGKGEKLFF. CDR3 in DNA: TGCAGCGTAGGTGGGGGGAAAGGTGAAAAACTGTTTTTT.